The table lists the clone carrying this T cell receptor (beta chain) with many counts. What it binds is not known. The data stem from a study of T cells in Graves' hyperthyroidism and ophthalmopathy. Notes on the study in general: Model predictions of ophthalmopathy came a median approximately 6 months before onset. In blood, most of the thyroid clonotypes expanded above 0.001 were also present.

This CDR3 is 16 amino acids long. CDR1 is MNHEY, CDR2 SMNVEV, per germline (reference sequence). With 3 bases clipped from V and 7 bases from J, the junction kept 6 bases outside the gene matches. No progression to ophthalmopathy during 18 months of follow-up defined stable disease. Diagnosing involved the use of clinical symptoms, serum thyroxine and TRAb, thyroid ultrasound and orbital computed tomography. Researchers took RNA transcripts and amplified the TCR beta CDR3 regions from them. Carried out on the TCR CDR3, a first-round RT-PCR used the HTBI primer set. In TCRdb, the multiplex PCR reads were re-called with MiXCR into one record per CDR3 protein. This sample has roughly 700,000 distinct CDR3 sequences, with 14% found just once.

The gene calls are TRBV27 and TRBJ2-1; 13 nucleotides line up with TRBD2. Material: blood. This TCR derives from a woman between 18 and 29 years old with Graves' hyperthyroidism. The CDR3 loop is CASSLLLAGGPNEQFF. Here the CDR3 DNA reads TGTGCCAGCAGTTTGTTACTAGCGGGAGGGCCTAATGAGCAGTTCTTC.